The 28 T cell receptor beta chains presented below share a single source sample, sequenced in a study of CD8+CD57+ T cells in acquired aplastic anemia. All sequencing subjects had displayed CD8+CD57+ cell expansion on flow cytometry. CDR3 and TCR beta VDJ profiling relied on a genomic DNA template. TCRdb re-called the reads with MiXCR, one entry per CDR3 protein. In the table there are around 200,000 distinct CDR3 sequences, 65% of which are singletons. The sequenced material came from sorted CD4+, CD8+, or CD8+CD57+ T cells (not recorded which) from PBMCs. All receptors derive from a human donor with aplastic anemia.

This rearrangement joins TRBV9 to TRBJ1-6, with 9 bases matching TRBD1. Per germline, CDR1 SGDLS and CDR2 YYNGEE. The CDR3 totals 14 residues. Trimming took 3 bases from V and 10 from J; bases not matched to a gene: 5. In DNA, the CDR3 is TGTGCCAGCAGCGAGACCGGGACAGGGTCACCCCTCCACTTT. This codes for CASSETGTGSPLHF. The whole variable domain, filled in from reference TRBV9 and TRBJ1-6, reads DSGVTQTPKHLITATGQRVTLRCSPRSGDLSVYWYQQSLDQGLQFLIQYYNGEERAKGNILERFSAQQFPDLHSELNLSSLELGDSALYFCASSETGTGSPLHFGNGTRLTVT.

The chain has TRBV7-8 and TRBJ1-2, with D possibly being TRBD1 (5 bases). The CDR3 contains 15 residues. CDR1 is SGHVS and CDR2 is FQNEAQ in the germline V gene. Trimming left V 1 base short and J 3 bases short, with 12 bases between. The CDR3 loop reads CASSLDPGTYYGYTF. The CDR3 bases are TGTGCCAGCAGCTTAGATCCCGGGACTTACTATGGCTACACCTTC.

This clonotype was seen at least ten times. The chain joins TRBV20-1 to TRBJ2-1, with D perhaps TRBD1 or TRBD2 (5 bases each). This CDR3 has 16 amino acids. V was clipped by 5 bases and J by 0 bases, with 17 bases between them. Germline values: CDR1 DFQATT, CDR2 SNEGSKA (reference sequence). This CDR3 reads CSASPRGASSYNEQFF. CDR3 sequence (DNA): TGCAGTGCTTCCCCACGAGGGGCAAGCTCCTACAATGAGCAGTTCTTC.

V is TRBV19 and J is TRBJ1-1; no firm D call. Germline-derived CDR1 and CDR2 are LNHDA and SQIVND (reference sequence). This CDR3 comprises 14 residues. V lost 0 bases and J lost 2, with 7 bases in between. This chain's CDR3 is CASSIDGRNTEAFF. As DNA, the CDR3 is TGTGCCAGTAGTATAGACGGTCGTAACACTGAAGCTTTCTTT.

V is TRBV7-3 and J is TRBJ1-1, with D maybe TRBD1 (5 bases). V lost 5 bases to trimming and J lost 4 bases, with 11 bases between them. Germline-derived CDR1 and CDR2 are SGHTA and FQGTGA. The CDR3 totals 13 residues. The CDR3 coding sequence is TGTGCCAGCAGCCCCGGGACCAGCACTGAAGCTTTCTTT. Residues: CASSPGTSTEAFF.

CDR3 in DNA: TGCAGTGCTAGAGAGGGGCCGGGCTACACCTTC. Protein sequence: CSAREGPGYTF. This chain joins TRBV20-1 and TRBJ1-2; TRBD1 is a possible D gene (5 bases). V was trimmed by 0 bases and J by 8 bases, leaving 7 bases between them. The CDR3 consists of 11 residues. The germline CDR1 and CDR2 sequences are DFQATT and SNEGSKA (reference sequence).

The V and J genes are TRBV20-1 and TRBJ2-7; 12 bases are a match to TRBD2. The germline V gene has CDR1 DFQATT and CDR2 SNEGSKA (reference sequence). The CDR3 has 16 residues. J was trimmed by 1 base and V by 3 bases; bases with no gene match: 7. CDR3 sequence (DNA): TGCAGTGCTAGCCTAGCGGGGGGGCGGAGGTCCTACGAGCAGTACTTC. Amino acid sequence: CSASLAGGRRSYEQYF.

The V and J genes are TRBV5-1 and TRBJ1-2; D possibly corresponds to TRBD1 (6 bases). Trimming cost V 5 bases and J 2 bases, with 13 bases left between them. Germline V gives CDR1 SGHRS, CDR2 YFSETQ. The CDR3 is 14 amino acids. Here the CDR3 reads CASRPGTNNYGYTF. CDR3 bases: TGCGCCAGCAGGCCCGGGACAAACAACTATGGCTACACCTTC.

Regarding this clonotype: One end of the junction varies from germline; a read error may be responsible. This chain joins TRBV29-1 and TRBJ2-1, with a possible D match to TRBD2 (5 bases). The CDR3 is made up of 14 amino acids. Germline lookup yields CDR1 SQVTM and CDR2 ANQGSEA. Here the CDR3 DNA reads TGTAGCGTTGCACAAGAGAGCTCCTACAATGAGCAGTTCTTC. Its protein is CSVAQESSYNEQFF.

The CDR3 protein is CASSDSRDRHGYTF. The CDR3 DNA sequence: TGTGCCAGCAGCGACTCGAGAGACAGGCACGGCTACACCTTC. V gene TRBV7-9 combines with J gene TRBJ1-2; possible D gene TRBD1, 6 bases. Deletions cut 5 bases from V and 8 bases from J, with 18 bases between. The CDR3 is 14 amino acids. CDR1 is SEHNR, CDR2 FQNEAQ, per germline (reference sequence).

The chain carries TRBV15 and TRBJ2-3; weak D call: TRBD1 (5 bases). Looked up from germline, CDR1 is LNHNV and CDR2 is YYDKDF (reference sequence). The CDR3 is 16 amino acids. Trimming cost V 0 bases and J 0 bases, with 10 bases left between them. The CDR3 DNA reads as TGTGCCACCAGCAGAGACAGGGTTACTAGCACAGATACGCAGTATTTT. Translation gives CATSRDRVTSTDTQYF.

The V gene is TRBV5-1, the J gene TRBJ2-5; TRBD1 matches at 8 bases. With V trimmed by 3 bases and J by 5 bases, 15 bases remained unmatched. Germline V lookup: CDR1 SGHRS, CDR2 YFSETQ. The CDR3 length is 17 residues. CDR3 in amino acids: CASSSVQGVTLGETQYF. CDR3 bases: TGCGCCAGCAGCTCAGTACAGGGGGTAACATTGGGCGAGACCCAGTACTTC.

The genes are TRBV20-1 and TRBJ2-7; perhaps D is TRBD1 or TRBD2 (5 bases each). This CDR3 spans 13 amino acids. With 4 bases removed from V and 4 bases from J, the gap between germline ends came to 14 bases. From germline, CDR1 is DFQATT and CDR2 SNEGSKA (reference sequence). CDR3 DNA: TGCAGTGCTACCGAGGTGGGACCTTACGAGCAGTACTTC. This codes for CSATEVGPYEQYF.

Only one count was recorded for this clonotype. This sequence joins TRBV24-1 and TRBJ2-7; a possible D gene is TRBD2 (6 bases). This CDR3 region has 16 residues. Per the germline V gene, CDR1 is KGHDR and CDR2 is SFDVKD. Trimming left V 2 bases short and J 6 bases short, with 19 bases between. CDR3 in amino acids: CATSDWDSLLISEQYF. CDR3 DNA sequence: TGTGCCACCAGTGATTGGGACTCGCTGCTGATAAGCGAGCAGTACTTC.

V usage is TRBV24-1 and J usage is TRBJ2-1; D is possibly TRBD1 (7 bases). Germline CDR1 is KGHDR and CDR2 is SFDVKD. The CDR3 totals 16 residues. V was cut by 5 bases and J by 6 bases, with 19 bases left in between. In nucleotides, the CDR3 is TGTGCCACCAGTGTCCTGGGGCAGGGGGGCGTCAATGAGCAGTTCTTC. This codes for CATSVLGQGGVNEQFF.

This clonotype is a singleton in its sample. The CDR3 loop is CASSRRGGEGEKLFF. CDR3 in DNA: TGTGCCAGCAGTAGAAGAGGGGGCGAAGGTGAAAAACTGTTTTTT. The J gene is TRBJ1-4, the V gene TRBV2; 7 bases match TRBD1. The CDR3 length is 15 residues. V lost 5 bases, J lost 7 bases, and 10 bases stayed unmatched. CDR1 is SNHLY, CDR2 FYNNEI, per germline.

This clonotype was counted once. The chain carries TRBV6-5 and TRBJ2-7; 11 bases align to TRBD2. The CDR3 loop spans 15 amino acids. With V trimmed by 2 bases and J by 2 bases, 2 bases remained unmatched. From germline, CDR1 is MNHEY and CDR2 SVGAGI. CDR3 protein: CASSYTSGGTYEQYF. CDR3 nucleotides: TGTGCCAGCAGTTACACTAGCGGGGGAACCTACGAGCAGTACTTC.

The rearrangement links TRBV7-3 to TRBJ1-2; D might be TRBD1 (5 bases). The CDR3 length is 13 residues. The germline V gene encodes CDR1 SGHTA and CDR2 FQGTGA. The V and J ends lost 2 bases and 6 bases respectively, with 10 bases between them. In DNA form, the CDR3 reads TGTGCCAGCAGCTTAGGACAAGTCCATGGCTACACCTTC. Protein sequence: CASSLGQVHGYTF.

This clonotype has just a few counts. This CDR3 is CSAPGQSYNEQFF. CDR3 nucleotide sequence: TGCAGCGCGCCGGGACAGTCCTACAATGAGCAGTTCTTC. The rearrangement links TRBV20-1 to TRBJ2-1; the match to TRBD1 covers 7 bases. The germline gives CDR1 DFQATT, CDR2 SNEGSKA (reference sequence). The CDR3 runs to 13 residues.

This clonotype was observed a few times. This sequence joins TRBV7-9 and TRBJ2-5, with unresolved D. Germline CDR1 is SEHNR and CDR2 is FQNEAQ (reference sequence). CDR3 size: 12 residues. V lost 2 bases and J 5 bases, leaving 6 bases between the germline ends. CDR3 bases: TGTGCCAGCAGCTTAAATCTCGAGACCCAGTACTTC. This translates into CASSLNLETQYF.

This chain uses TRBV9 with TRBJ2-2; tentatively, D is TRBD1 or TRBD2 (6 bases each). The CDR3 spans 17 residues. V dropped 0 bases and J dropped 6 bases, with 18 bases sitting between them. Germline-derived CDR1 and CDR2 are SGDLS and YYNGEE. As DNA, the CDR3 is TGTGCCAGCAGCGTAGGAGGAGGAGGGGGGACCGCCGGGGAGCTGTTTTTT. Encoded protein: CASSVGGGGGTAGELFF.

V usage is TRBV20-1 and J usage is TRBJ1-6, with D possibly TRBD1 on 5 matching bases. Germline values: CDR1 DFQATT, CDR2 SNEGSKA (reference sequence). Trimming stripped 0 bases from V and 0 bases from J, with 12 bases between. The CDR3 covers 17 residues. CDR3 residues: CSARDGHPSSYNSPLHF. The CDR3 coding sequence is TGCAGTGCTAGAGACGGACACCCGAGCTCCTATAATTCACCCCTCCACTTT.

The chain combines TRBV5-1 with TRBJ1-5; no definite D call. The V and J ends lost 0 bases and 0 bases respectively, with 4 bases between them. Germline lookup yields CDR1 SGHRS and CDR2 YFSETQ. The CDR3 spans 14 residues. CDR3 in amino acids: CASSLGISNQPQHF. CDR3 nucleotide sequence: TGCGCCAGCAGCTTGGGGATTAGCAATCAGCCCCAGCATTTT.

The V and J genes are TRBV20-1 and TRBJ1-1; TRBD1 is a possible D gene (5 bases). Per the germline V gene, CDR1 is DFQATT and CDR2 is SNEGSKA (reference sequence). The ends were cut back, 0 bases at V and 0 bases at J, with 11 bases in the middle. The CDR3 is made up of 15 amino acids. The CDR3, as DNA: TGCAGTGCTAGAGATCCGACAGACATGAACACTGAAGCTTTCTTT. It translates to CSARDPTDMNTEAFF.

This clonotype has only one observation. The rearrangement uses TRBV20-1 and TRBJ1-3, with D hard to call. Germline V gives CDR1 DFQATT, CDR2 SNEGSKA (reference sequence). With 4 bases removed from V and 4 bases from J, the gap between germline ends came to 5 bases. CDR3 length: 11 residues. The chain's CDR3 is CSAISGNTIYF. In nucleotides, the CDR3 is TGCAGTGCTATCAGCGGAAACACCATATATTTT.

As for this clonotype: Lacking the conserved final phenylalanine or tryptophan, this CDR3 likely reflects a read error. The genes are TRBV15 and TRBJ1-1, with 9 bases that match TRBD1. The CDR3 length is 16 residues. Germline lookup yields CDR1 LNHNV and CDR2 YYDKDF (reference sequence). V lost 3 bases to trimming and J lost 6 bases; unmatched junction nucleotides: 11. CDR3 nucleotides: TGTGCCACCAGCAGCCCCCGGGACAGGGCTCCCGCTGAAGCTTTCTCT. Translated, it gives CATSSPRDRAPAEAFS.

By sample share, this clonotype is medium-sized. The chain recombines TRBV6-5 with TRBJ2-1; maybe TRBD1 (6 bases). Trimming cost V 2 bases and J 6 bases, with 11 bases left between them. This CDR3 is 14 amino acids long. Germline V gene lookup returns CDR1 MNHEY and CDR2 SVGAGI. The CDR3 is CASSYPGQGNEQFF. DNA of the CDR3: TGTGCCAGCAGTTACCCGGGACAAGGCAATGAGCAGTTCTTC.

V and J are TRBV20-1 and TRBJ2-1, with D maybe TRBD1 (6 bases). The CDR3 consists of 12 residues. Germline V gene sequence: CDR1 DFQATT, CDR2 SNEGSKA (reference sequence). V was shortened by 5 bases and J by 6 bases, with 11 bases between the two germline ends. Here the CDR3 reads CSASGTINEQFF. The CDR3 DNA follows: TGCAGTGCTTCCGGGACAATCAATGAGCAGTTCTTC.